This T cell receptor beta chain derives from a study of T cells in narcolepsy. Study-wide background: Donors had narcolepsy type 1 or type 2, or were healthy controls.

Using immunoSEQ multiplex PCR, the repertoire was profiled, and TCRdb retains in-frame clones only, with some absent. The profile shows around 30,000 clones, around 81% of them singletons. Trimming shortened V by 4 bases and J by 0 bases, and 11 bases separated the two germline ends. Germline loops: CDR1 SGHTS, CDR2 YDEGEE. The CDR3 runs 15 residues. Details on this clone: Its antigen is currently unknown.

Study-wide findings and caveats: In some patient and control memory CD4+ samples, autoreactive clones were absent. Autoreactive clonotypes reportedly recurred in blood of same and different patients, not controls. Comparing one patient's CSF and blood CD4+ clonotypes highlighted HCRT- and TRIB2-specific autoreactive clonotypes.

The chain combines TRBV5-8 with TRBJ2-1; D is perhaps TRBD1 (6 bases). The sample comprised CD45RA- memory CD4+ T cells from PBMCs. The clonotype comes from a human donor with narcolepsy. The CDR3 protein is CASSAHRVSYNEQFF. CDR3 bases: TGTGCCAGCAGCGCACACAGGGTCTCCTACAATGAGCAGTTCTTC.